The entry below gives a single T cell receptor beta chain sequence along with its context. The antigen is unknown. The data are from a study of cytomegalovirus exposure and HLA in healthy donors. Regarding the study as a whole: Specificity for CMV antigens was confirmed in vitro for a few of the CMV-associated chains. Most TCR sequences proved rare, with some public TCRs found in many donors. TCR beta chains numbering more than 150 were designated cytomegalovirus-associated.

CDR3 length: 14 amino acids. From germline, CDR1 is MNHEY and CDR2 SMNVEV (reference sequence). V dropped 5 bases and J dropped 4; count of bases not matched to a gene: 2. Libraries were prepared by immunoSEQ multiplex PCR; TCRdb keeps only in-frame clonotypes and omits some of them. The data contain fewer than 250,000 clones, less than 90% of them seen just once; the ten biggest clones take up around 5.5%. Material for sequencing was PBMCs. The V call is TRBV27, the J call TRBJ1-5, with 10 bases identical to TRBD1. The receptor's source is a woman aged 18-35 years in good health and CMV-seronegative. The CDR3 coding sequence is TGTGCCAGCAGTGGGACAGGGGCGAATCAGCCCCAGCATTTT. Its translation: CASSGTGANQPQHF.